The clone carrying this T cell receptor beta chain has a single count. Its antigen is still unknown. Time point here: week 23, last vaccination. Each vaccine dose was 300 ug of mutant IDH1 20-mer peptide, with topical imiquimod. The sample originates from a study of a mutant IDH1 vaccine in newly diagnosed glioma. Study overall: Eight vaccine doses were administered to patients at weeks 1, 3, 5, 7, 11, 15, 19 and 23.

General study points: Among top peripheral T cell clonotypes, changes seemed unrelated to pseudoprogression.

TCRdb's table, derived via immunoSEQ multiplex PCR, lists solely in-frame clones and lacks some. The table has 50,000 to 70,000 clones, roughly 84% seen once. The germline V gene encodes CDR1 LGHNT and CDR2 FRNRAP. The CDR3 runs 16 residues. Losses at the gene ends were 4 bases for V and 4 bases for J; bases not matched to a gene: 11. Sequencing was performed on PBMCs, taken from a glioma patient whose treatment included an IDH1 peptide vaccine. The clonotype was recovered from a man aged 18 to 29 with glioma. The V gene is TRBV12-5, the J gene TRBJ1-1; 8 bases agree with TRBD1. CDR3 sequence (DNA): TGTGCTAGTGGTTCGCAAGTCAGGGGGCCGGGCACTGAAGCTTTCTTT. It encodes CASGSQVRGPGTEAFF.